These T cell receptor beta chains were read from a single sample in a study of blood T cell repertoires in COVID-19. This table comes from immunoSEQ multiplex PCR, and its TCRdb copy is limited to in-frame clones, with some not included. The sample includes over 200,000 clones, 80% to 90% seen only once; the top ten take 11%. Input material: peripheral blood. Receptors originate from a man over 45 with COVID-19, enrolled during active disease. Both conserved end residues are part of each CDR3. D genes are given only for firm matches. The listing skips clone size in some rows; elsewhere it reads once, few, many or a size class.

abundance	v_gene	j_gene	d_gene	CDR3aa	CDR3nt
-	TRBV6-5	TRBJ1-5	-	CASSPRDTGRQPQHF	TGTGCCAGCAGTCCCCGGGACACCGGTCGGCAGCCCCAGCATTTT
-	TRBV11-2	TRBJ2-3	-	CASSSIPFLDTQYF	TGTGCCAGCAGTAGCATACCCTTTTTGGATACGCAGTATTTT
-	TRBV4-1	TRBJ2-5	-	CASSQGVSREETQYF	TGCGCCAGCAGCCAAGGAGTATCGCGAGAAGAGACCCAGTACTTC
-	TRBV28	TRBJ2-5	TRBD1	CASATSGQGSPETQYF	TGTGCCAGCGCTACCTCGGGACAGGGATCCCCAGAGACCCAGTACTTC
-	TRBV3-1/TRBV3-2	TRBJ1-3	-	CASSQDSRTASGNTIYF	TGTGCCAGCAGCCAAGATTCCCGGACAGCCTCTGGAAACACCATATATTTT
-	TRBV5-1	TRBJ1-2	TRBD1	CASSTGQGAGGYTF	TGCGCCAGCAGCACGGGACAGGGGGCGGGCGGCTACACCTTC
-	TRBV15	TRBJ1-3	TRBD1	CATSRRGPSSGNTIYF	TGTGCCACCAGCAGAAGGGGGCCTAGCTCTGGAAACACCATATATTTT
-	TRBV7-8	TRBJ1-1	-	CASSLGHGVNTEAFF	TGTGCCAGCAGCTTAGGTCACGGAGTCAACACTGAAGCTTTCTTT
once	TRBV3-1/TRBV3-2	TRBJ1-1	TRBD1	CASRPRTGSSVTEAFF	TGTGCCAGCAGGCCCAGGACAGGGAGTTCCGTCACTGAAGCTTTCTTT
-	TRBV7-9	TRBJ2-7	TRBD2	CASSRGLAQISYEQYF	TGTGCCAGCAGCCGGGGACTAGCCCAAATCTCCTACGAGCAGTACTTC
-	TRBV29-1	TRBJ1-1	-	CSVWGPWGAEAFF	TGCAGCGTATGGGGCCCTTGGGGCGCTGAAGCTTTCTTT
-	TRBV29-1	TRBJ2-7	TRBD2	CSPRAGLEGHEQYF	TGCAGCCCCCGAGCGGGGCTAGAGGGTCACGAGCAGTACTTC
-	TRBV30	TRBJ1-2	-	CAWSSTNVGADGYTF	TGTGCCTGGAGTTCGACAAACGTGGGGGCGGATGGCTACACCTTC
-	TRBV10-2	TRBJ2-1	-	CASSALPGTGSEQFF	TGCGCCAGCAGTGCGCTCCCCGGGACTGGATCTGAGCAGTTCTTC
-	TRBV5-1	TRBJ2-2	TRBD1	CASTFLGQGVGELFF	TGCGCCAGCACTTTCTTGGGACAGGGGGTCGGGGAGCTGTTTTTT
-	TRBV5-5	TRBJ1-2	-	CASSRDSFRDYGYTF	TGTGCCAGCAGCAGAGACAGTTTCCGAGACTATGGCTACACCTTC
-	TRBV28	TRBJ1-5	TRBD1	CASSSGQGFGQPQHF	TGTGCCAGCAGTTCGGGACAGGGTTTCGGCCAGCCCCAGCATTTT
-	TRBV19	TRBJ2-2	TRBD1	CASSILPGQGESGELFF	TGTGCCAGTAGTATCTTACCGGGACAGGGGGAATCCGGGGAGCTGTTTTTT
few	TRBV28	TRBJ2-7	-	CATHRGSNPYEQYF	TGTGCCACCCACCGGGGGAGTAATCCCTACGAGCAGTACTTC
few	TRBV27	TRBJ1-6	-	CASSHRPRIDSPLHF	TGTGCCAGCAGCCACAGGCCGAGGATTGATTCACCCCTCCACTTT
-	TRBV5-6	TRBJ1-5	-	CASSLGSGTQSAPQHF	TGTGCCAGCAGCTTGGGGTCAGGGACTCAATCAGCCCCCCAGCATTTT
-	TRBV30	TRBJ1-1	-	CAWSVRREAFF	TGTGCCTGGAGTGTACGCAGGGAAGCTTTCTTT
-	TRBV27	TRBJ2-3	TRBD2	CASSFGLAGYTDTQYF	TGTGCCAGCAGTTTCGGACTAGCGGGGTACACAGATACGCAGTATTTT
-	TRBV5-1	TRBJ2-1	TRBD2	CASSLVTRLAGNEQFF	TGCGCCAGCAGCTTGGTTACCCGACTAGCGGGCAATGAGCAGTTCTTC
-	TRBV5-1	TRBJ1-4	-	CASSFGPEGEKLFF	TGCGCCAGCAGCTTCGGACCGGAGGGTGAAAAACTGTTTTTT